Only one count was recorded for the clone carrying this TCR beta chain. Its antigen is as yet unknown. TCRdb recomputed calls from the RT-PCR reads with MiXCR, one row per CDR3 protein. The sample has about 520,000 distinct CDR3 sequences; about 25% are singletons. The record originates from a study of response to subunit inactivated influenza vaccine. Overall study findings and caveats: Few new T cells, the authors suggested, are recruited by each seasonal influenza vaccination.

Trimming took 3 bases from V and 6 from J, leaving 19 bases between them. The germline V gene has CDR1 LNHDA and CDR2 SQIVND (reference sequence). The CDR3 sequence is 16 residues long. The chain recombines TRBV19 with TRBJ2-3; a possible D gene is TRBD2 (5 bases). This TCR was sampled from a man aged 45-65 years who received an inactivated influenza vaccine. Sequencing was performed on CD4+ T cells sorted from PBMCs, taken 5 to 6 days after vaccination. The CDR3, as DNA: TGTGCCAGTAGTATCCGGAATAGCGCCCGTCGGGATACGCAGTATTTT. It encodes CASSIRNSARRDTQYF.